The 2 T cell receptor beta chains listed next were all sequenced from one sample in a study of identical twins. A single record per CDR3 protein comes from TCRdb applying MiXCR to the 5' RACE reads. The sample yields under 900,000 distinct CDR3 sequences, 9% to 15% seen once. The same sample was also studied in work on yellow fever vaccine responses in identical twins.

Sequenced sample: PBMCs. The origin of the receptors is a woman younger than 30 in good health.

This rearrangement joins TRBV5-1 to TRBJ2-7, with D maybe TRBD1 (5 bases). The CDR3 spans 15 residues. V was clipped by 3 bases and J by 1 base, with 14 bases between them. The germline gives CDR1 SGHRS, CDR2 YFSETQ. The CDR3 DNA follows: TGCGCCAGCAGCTCGTGGCAGGGTGGGTCCTACGAGCAGTACTTC. Protein: CASSSWQGGSYEQYF.

This clonotype has a handful of counts. The V call is TRBV6-2 or TRBV6-3, the J call TRBJ1-1; 7 nucleotides match TRBD1. The junction had 9 bases not matched to a gene; V was cut back by 7 bases and J by 4 bases. There are 14 residues in the CDR3. Germline V gives CDR1 MNHEY, CDR2 SVGEGT. CDR3 coding DNA: TGTGCCAGCACCCCCGGGGACAGACTCACTGAAGCTTTCTTT. Its translation: CASTPGDRLTEAFF.